This T cell receptor beta chain was identified during a study of blood T cells in healthy people across ages. This clonotype was counted between two and nine times. In germline, CDR1 is SGHTA, CDR2 FQGNSA. This CDR3 spans 12 amino acids. V was pared by 5 bases and J by 6 bases, with 11 bases between. Next came a second PCR, run for about 6 to 12 cycles, which used a sample-barcoded 5' primer along with a J-beta primer mix. TCRdb used MiXCR to reprocess the 5' RACE reads, holding one entry per CDR3 protein. The sample lists 1,100,000 or so distinct CDR3 sequences, 45% occurring once. This chain uses TRBV7-2 with TRBJ2-7; D unresolved. Sequences were obtained from blood. This TCR derives from a woman aged 55-70 years in good health. This CDR3 is CASSPLAVEQYF. CDR3 DNA: TGTGCCAGCAGCCCTCTCGCCGTCGAGCAGTACTTC.